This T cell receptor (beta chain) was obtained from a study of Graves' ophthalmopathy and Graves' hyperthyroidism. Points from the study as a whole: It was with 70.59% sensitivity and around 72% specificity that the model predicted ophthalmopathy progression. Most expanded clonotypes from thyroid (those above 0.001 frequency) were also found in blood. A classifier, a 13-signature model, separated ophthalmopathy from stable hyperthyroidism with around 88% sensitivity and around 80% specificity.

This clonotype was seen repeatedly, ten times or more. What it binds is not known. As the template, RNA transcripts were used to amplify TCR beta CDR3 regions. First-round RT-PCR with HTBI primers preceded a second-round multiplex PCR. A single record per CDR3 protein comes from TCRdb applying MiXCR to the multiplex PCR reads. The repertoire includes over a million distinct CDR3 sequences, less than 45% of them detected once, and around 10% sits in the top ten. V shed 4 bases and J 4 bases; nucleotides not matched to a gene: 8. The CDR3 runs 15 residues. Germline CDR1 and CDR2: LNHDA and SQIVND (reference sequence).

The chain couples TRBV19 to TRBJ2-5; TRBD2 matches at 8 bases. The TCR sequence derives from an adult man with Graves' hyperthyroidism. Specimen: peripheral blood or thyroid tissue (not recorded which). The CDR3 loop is CASSTIAGLSETQYF. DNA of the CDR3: TGTGCCAGTAGTACCATAGCGGGACTCTCAGAGACCCAGTACTTC.